The rows below give T cell receptor beta chains drawn from one sample of a study of blood T cell repertoires in COVID-19. The assay was immunoSEQ multiplex PCR, and TCRdb's table has in-frame clones only and misses some. Of over 400,000 clones in the sample, around nine tenths were seen once. Source material: PBMCs or T cells enriched from blood (not recorded which). The receptors originated from an older woman who had recovered from COVID-19. CDR3s include the opening cysteine and the closing phenylalanine or tryptophan. D genes are given only for firm matches. Not every row has a clone size; where given, it reads once, few, many or a size class.

cdr3_aa	cdr3_nt	d_call	clone_size	v_call	j_call
CASSERTGGYYGYTF	TGTGCCAGCAGCGAGAGAACAGGGGGCTACTATGGCTACACCTTC	TRBD1	once	TRBV3-1/TRBV3-2	TRBJ1-2
CASSLGQGVLYEQFF	TGCGCCAGCAGCTTGGGGCAGGGGGTTCTGTATGAGCAGTTCTTC	TRBD1	NA	TRBV5-1	TRBJ2-1
CSVGSGLTDTQYF	TGCAGCGTTGGGAGCGGTCTCACAGATACGCAGTATTTT	NA	few	TRBV29-1	TRBJ2-3
CASSPLGTGGTGEHF	TGTGCCAGCAGTCCACTTGGGACAGGGGGCACGGGTGAGCATTTT	TRBD1	NA	TRBV27	TRBJ1-5
CASSIGRGLPYEQYF	TGTGCCAGTAGTATCGGGAGGGGGCTACCCTACGAGCAGTACTTC	NA	NA	TRBV19	TRBJ2-7
CASSQGPGPLF	TGTGCCAGCAGCCAAGGGCCAGGGCCCCTTTTT	NA	NA	TRBV3-1/TRBV3-2	TRBJ1-1
CASSWGGGPGNTIYF	TGTGCCAGCAGCTGGGGCGGGGGCCCTGGAAACACCATATATTTT	NA	NA	TRBV3-1/TRBV3-2	TRBJ1-3
CASSFHRSTGILEKLFF	TGTGCCAGCAGCTTCCACCGGTCGACAGGGATTCTCGAAAAACTGTTTTTT	TRBD1	NA	TRBV7-9	TRBJ1-4
CASSVAVAGDTQYF	TGTGCCAGCAGCGTAGCGGTAGCTGGGGATACGCAGTATTTT	NA	NA	TRBV9	TRBJ2-3
CASSFLQAGASYGYTF	TGCGCCAGCAGCTTCTTACAGGCCGGAGCTTCTTATGGCTACACCTTC	NA	NA	TRBV5-1	TRBJ1-2
CASSDRVTQETQYF	TGTGCCAGCAGTGACAGGGTAACACAAGAGACCCAGTACTTC	NA	NA	TRBV25-1	TRBJ2-5
CAAAGDYNSPLHF	TGTGCCGCGGCGGGGGACTATAATTCACCCCTCCACTTT	NA	NA	TRBV25-1	TRBJ1-6
CASSRGTGAPQYF	TGTGCCAGCAGTCGGGGAACAGGGGCACCTCAGTACTTC	TRBD1	NA	TRBV2	TRBJ2-4
CASGDRVSYEQYF	TGTGCCAGCGGGGACAGGGTGTCGTACGAGCAGTACTTC	TRBD1	once	TRBV11-2	TRBJ2-7
CASSLAGGVGSPLHF	TGTGCCAGCAGCTTAGCCGGAGGCGTAGGTTCACCCCTCCACTTT	NA	NA	TRBV11-3	TRBJ1-6
CATSEQGGETQYF	TGTGCCACCAGTGAACAGGGGGGCGAGACCCAGTACTTC	TRBD1	NA	TRBV24-1	TRBJ2-5
CASSANRGGYNSPLHF	TGTGCCAGCAGCGCTAACAGGGGCGGGTATAATTCACCCCTCCACTTT	TRBD1	NA	TRBV7-6	TRBJ1-6
CASSEDRSSYYGYTF	TGTGCCAGCTCGGAGGACAGGTCGAGCTATTATGGCTACACCTTC	TRBD1	NA	TRBV18	TRBJ1-2
CASRENYGYTF	TGTGCCAGCAGGGAGAACTATGGCTACACCTTC	NA	few	TRBV2	TRBJ1-2
CASSRTGTGIFSPLHF	TGTGCCAGCAGTCGAACCGGGACAGGGATATTTTCACCCCTCCACTTT	TRBD1	NA	TRBV6-6	TRBJ1-6
CASSYMSSTYEQYF	TGTGCCAGCAGTTACATGAGTTCTACCTACGAGCAGTACTTC	NA	NA	TRBV6-5	TRBJ2-7
CASGLVLEKLFF	TGTGCTAGTGGTTTGGTACTAGAAAAACTGTTTTTT	NA	NA	TRBV12-5	TRBJ1-4
CASSPSGGAGEQYF	TGTGCCAGCAGCCCTAGCGGGGGGGCCGGGGAGCAGTACTTC	TRBD2	NA	TRBV9	TRBJ2-7
CASSDRGHTEAFF	TGTGCCAGCAGTGACAGGGGGCACACTGAAGCTTTCTTT	TRBD1	NA	TRBV6-1	TRBJ1-1
CAWGQRNSPLHF	TGTGCCTGGGGACAAAGGAATTCACCCCTCCACTTT	NA	NA	TRBV30	TRBJ1-6
CASSVREGNTIYF	TGTGCCAGCAGCGTACGGGAGGGAAACACCATATATTTT	NA	NA	TRBV9	TRBJ1-3
CASRDEAGGTSNEQFF	TGTGCCAGCAGGGATGAAGCGGGGGGTACCTCCAATGAGCAGTTCTTC	TRBD2	few	TRBV2	TRBJ2-1
CATAGSGPFGF	TGTGCCACGGCAGGCAGCGGCCCCTTTGGGTTT	NA	few	TRBV10-3	TRBJ1-1
CASSVEGTGFFKAEAFF	TGTGCCAGCAGCGTAGAGGGGACAGGGTTTTTTAAGGCTGAAGCTTTCTTT	TRBD1	once	TRBV9	TRBJ1-1
CASSPMLGGNTGELFF	TGTGCCAGCAGCCCGATGCTGGGGGGGAACACCGGGGAGCTGTTTTTT	NA	once	TRBV5-5	TRBJ2-2
CASSEAGSYGYTF	TGTGCCAGCAGTGAAGCCGGGTCCTATGGCTACACCTTC	NA	NA	TRBV6-1	TRBJ1-2
CASSMGQGAEYGYTF	TGTGCCAGTAGTATGGGACAGGGGGCGGAATATGGCTACACCTTC	TRBD1	NA	TRBV19	TRBJ1-2